This TCR beta chain was obtained from a study of identical twins. Study-level points and caveats: The study found excess low generation probability among twin-shared out-of-frame alpha sequences. Among beta out-of-frame sequences, excess sharing between twins appeared weaker.

This clonotype was recorded many times. The antigen remains unidentified. Using its own MiXCR run on the 5' RACE reads, TCRdb lists one record per CDR3 protein. The sample yields approximately 94,000 distinct CDR3 sequences, about 6.1% seen once. This CDR3 has 15 amino acids. The germline V gene encodes CDR1 SGHAT and CDR2 FQNNGV. Losses at the gene ends were 2 bases for V and 8 bases for J; bases not matched to a gene: 3. This clonotype was obtained from a woman between 50 and 59 years old in good health. Input material: memory T cells sorted from blood. V is TRBV11-2 and J is TRBJ2-1, with 13 nucleotides matching TRBD2. CDR3 sequence reads: CASSLWTSGSDEQFF. The CDR3 region has the DNA TGTGCCAGCAGCTTATGGACTAGCGGGAGCGATGAGCAGTTCTTC.